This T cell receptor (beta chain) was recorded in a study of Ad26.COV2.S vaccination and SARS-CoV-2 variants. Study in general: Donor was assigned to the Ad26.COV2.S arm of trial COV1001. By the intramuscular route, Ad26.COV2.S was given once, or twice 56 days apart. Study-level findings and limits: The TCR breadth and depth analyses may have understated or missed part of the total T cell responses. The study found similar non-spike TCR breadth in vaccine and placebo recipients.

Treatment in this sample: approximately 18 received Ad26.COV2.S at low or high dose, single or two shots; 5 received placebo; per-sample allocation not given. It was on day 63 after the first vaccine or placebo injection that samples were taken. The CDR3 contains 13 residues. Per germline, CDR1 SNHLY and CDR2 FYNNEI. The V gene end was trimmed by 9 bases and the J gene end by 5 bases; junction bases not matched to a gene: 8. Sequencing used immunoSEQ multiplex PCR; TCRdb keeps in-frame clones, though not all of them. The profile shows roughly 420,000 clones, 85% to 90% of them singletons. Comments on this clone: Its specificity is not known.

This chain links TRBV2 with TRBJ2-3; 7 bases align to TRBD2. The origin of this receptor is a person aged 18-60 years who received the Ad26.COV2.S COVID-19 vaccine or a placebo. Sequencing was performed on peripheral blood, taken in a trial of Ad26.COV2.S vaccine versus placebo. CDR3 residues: CASTPPGGDTQYF. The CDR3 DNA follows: TGTGCCAGTACTCCCCCGGGGGGAGATACGCAGTATTTT.